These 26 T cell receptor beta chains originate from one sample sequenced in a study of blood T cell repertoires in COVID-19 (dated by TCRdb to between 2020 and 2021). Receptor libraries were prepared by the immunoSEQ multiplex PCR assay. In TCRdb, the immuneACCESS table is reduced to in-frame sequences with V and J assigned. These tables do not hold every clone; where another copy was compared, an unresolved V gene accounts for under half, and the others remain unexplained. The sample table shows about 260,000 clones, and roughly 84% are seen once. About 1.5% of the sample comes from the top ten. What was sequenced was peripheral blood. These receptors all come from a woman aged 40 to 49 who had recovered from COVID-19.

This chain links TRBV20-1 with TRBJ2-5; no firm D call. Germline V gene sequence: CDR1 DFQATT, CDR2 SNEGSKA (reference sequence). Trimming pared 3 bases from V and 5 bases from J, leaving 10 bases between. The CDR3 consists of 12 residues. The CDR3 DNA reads TGCAGTGCTAGTTCGAGGCAGGAGACCCAGTACTTC. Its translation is CSASSRQETQYF.

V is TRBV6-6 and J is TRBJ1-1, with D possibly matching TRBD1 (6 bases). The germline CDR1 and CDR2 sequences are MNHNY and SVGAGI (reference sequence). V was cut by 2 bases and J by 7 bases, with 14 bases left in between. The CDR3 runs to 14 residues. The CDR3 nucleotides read TGTGCCAGCAGTTACGCAGGGGCGGCGGGTGAAGCTTTCTTT. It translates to CASSYAGAAGEAFF.

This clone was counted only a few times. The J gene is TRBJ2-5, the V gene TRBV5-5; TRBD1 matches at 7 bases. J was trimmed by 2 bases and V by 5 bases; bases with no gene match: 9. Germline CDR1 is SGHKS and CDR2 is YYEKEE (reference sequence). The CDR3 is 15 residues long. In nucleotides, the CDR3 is TGTGCCAGCAGGCTTAGCAACAGGGGTCAAGAGACCCAGTACTTC. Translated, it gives CASRLSNRGQETQYF.

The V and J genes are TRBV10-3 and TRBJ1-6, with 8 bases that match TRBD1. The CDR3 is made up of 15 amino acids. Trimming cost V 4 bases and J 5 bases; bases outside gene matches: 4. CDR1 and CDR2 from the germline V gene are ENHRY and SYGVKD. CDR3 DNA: TGTGCCATCAGTGGACAGGGGTCGGATAATTCACCCCTCCACTTT. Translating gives CAISGQGSDNSPLHF.

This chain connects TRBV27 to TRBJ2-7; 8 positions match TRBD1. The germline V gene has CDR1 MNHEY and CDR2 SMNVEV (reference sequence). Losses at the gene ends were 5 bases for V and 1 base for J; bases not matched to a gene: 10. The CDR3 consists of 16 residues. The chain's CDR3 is CASSARRQGRSYEQYF. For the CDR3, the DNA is TGTGCCAGCAGTGCCCGGAGACAGGGGCGATCCTACGAGCAGTACTTC.

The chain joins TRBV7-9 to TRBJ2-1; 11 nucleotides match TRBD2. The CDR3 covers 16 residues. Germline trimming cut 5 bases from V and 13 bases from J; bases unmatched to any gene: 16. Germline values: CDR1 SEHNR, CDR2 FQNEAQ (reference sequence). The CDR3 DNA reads TGTGCCAGCAGCCTTAGCGGGGGGGCTCCTGGAGCGGGCCAGTTCTTC. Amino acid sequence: CASSLSGGAPGAGQFF.

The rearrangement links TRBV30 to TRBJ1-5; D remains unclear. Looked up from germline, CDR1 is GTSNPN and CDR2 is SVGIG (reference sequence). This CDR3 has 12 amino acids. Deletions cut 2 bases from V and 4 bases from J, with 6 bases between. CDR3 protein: CAWSSRNQPQHF. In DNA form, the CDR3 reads TGTGCCTGGAGTTCCAGGAATCAGCCCCAGCATTTT.

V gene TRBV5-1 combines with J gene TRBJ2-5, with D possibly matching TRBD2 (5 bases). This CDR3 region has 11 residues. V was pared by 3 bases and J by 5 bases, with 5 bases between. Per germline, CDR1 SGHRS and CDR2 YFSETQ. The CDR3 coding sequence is TGCGCCAGCAGCTGGGAGGAGACCCAGTACTTC. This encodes CASSWEETQYF.

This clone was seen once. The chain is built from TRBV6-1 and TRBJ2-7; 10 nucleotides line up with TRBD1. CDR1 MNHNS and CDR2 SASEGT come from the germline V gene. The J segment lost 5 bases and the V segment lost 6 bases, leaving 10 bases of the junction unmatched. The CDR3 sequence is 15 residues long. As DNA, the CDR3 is TGTGCCAGCAGCGACAGGGGGCGGGCGCCCCACGAGCAGTACTTC. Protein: CASSDRGRAPHEQYF.

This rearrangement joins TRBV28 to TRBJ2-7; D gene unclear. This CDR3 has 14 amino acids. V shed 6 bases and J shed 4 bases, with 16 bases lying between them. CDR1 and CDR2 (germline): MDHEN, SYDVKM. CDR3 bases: TGTGCCAGCAGGTCCACACGTGGGCATTACGAGCAGTACTTC. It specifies CASRSTRGHYEQYF.

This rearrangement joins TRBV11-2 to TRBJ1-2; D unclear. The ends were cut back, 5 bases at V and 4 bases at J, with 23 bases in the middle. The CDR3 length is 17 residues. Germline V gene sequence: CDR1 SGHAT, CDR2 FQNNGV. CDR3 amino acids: CASSTFLNSLVSYGYTF. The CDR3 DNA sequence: TGTGCCAGCAGCACCTTTCTAAACAGTTTAGTAAGCTATGGCTACACCTTC.

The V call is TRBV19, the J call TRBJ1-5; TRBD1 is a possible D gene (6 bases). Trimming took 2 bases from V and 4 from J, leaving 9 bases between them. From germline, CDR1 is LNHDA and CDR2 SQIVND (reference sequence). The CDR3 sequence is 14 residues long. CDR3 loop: CASSILDSNQPQHF. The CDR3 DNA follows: TGTGCCAGTAGTATATTGGACAGTAATCAGCCCCAGCATTTT.

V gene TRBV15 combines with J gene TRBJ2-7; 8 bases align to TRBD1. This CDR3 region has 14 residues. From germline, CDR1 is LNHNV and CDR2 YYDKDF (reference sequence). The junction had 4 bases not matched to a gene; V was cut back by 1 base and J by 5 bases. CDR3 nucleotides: TGTGCCACCAGCAGAGGATCAGGGGGCCACGAGCAGTACTTC. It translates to CATSRGSGGHEQYF.

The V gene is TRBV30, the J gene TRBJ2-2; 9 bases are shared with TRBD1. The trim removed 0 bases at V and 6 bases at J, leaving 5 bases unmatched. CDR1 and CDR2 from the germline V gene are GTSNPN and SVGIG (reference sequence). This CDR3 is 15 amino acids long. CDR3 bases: TGTGCCTGGAGTGTGGGGACAGGGTATGCCGGGGAGCTGTTTTTT. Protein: CAWSVGTGYAGELFF.

The DNA of the CDR3 is TGCGCCAGCAGCGTTTGGGACAGACACACAGATACGCAGTATTTT. Translated: CASSVWDRHTDTQYF. This chain links TRBV5-1 with TRBJ2-3, with TRBD1 identical over 7 bases. Trimming at V came to 4 bases and at J to 2 bases, leaving 7 bases not matched to a gene. Germline values: CDR1 SGHRS, CDR2 YFSETQ. The CDR3 length is 15 residues.

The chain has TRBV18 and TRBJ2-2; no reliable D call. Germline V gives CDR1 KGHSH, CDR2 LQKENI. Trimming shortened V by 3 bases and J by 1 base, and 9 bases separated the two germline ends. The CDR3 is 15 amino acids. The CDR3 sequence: CASSPRGQNTGELFF. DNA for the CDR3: TGTGCCAGCTCACCCCGAGGCCAGAACACCGGGGAGCTGTTTTTT.

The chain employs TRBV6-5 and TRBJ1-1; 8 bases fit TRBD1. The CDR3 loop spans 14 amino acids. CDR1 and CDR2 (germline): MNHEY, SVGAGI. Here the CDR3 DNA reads TGTGCGATTGGGACAGGCCCTCTGCCCATTGAAGCTTTCTTT. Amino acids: CAIGTGPLPIEAFF.

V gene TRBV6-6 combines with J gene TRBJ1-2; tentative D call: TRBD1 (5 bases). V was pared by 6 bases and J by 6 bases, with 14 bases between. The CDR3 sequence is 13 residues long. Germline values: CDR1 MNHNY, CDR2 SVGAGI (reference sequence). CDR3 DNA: TGTGCCAGCAGCCCGGGGAGGGGTAATGGCTACACCTTC. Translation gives CASSPGRGNGYTF.

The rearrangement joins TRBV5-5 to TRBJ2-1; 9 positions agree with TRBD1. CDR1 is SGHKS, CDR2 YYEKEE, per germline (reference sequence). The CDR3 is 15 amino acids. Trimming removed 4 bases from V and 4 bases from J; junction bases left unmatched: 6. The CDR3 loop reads CASSAGTGNYNEQFF. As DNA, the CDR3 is TGTGCCAGCAGCGCCGGGACAGGGAATTACAATGAGCAGTTCTTC.

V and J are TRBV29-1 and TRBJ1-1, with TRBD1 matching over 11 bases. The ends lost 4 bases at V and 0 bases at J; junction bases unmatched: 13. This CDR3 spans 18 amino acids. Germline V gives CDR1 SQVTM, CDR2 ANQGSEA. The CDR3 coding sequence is TGCAGCGTTGTACCTCGGTCCCCGGGACAGGGGGTGAACACTGAAGCTTTCTTT. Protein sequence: CSVVPRSPGQGVNTEAFF.

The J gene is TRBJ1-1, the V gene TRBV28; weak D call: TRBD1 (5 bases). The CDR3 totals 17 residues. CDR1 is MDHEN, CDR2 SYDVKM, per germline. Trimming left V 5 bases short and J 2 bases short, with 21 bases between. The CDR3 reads CASSSPGSENGNTEAFF. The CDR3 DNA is TGTGCCAGCAGTAGCCCAGGGTCCGAAAACGGAAACACTGAAGCTTTCTTT.

The CDR3 DNA follows: TGTGCCAGCAGGACGACTAGCGGGGGGCCGACCTACGAGCAGTACTTC. This gives the protein CASRTTSGGPTYEQYF. V and J are TRBV28 and TRBJ2-7, with 13 nucleotides matching TRBD2. V lost 6 bases, J lost 2 bases, and 7 bases stayed unmatched. The CDR3 is 16 amino acids. Germline assignment: CDR1 MDHEN and CDR2 SYDVKM.

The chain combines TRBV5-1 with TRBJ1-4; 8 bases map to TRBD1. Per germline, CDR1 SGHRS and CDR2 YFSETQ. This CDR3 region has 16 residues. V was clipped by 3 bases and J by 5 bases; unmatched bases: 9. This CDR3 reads CASSSPDRGPNEKLFF. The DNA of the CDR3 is TGCGCCAGCAGCTCCCCCGACAGGGGCCCAAATGAAAAACTGTTTTTT.

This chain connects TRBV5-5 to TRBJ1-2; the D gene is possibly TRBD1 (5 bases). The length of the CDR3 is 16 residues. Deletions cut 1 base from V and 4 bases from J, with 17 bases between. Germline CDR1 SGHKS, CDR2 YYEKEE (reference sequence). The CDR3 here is CASSLYHRSSGYGYTF. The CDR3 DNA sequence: TGTGCCAGCAGCTTGTATCACAGGAGTTCCGGCTATGGCTACACCTTC.

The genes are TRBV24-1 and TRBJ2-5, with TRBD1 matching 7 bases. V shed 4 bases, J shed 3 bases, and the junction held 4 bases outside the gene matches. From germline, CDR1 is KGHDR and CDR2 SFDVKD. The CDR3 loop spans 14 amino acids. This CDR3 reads CATSEPDREETQYF. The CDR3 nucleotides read TGTGCCACCAGTGAGCCCGACAGGGAAGAGACCCAGTACTTC.

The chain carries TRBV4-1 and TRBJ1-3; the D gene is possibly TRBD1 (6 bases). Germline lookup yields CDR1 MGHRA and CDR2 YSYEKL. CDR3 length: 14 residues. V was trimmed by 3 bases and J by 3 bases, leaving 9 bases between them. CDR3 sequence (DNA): TGCGCCAGCAGCCATACAGGGTATGGAAACACCATATATTTT. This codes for CASSHTGYGNTIYF.